Below are 5 T cell receptor beta chains sequenced from a single sample in a study of metastatic and nonmetastatic thyroid tumors (dated by TCRdb to 2020 to 2022). None of the patients had been given any treatment before thyroid surgery. The library was obtained by PCR. Sequencing was carried out with an Illumina HiSeq 4000. TCRdb reanalyzed the raw reads on its own, using fastp at Q25 for trimming and MiXCR for clone calling, and kept in-frame beta chains. Here the sample has approximately 16,000 clones; 25% to 30% occur a single time. Together, the top ten hold 10% to 15% of the sample. The sequenced sample was tumor tissue. The source of these receptors is a male donor with papillary thyroid cancer or a benign thyroid nodule (not recorded which). Some clones in this sample may be carry-over from other donors' samples.

The V gene is TRBV5-1, the J gene TRBJ2-7; 14 bases match TRBD2. The CDR3 consists of 14 residues. CDR1 SGHRS and CDR2 YFSETQ come from the germline V gene. Trimming at V came to 5 bases and at J to 3 bases, leaving 1 base not matched to a gene. CDR3 bases: TGCGCCAGCAGGGGACTAGCGGGAGACTACGAGCAGTACTTC. Protein product: CASRGLAGDYEQYF. Combining the CDR3 with reference TRBV5-1 and TRBJ2-7 gives the whole variable domain KAGVTQTPRYLIKTRGQQVTLSCSPISGHRSVSWYQQTPGQGLQFLFEYFSETQRNKGNFPGRFSGRQFSNSRSEMNVSTLELGDSALYLCASRGLAGDYEQYFGPGTRLTVT.

The chain employs TRBV20-1 and TRBJ2-7, with 9 nucleotides matching TRBD2. The germline CDR1 and CDR2 sequences are DFQATT and SNEGSKA (reference sequence). This CDR3 comprises 15 residues. V shed 0 bases, J shed 5 bases, and the junction held 8 bases outside the gene matches. The chain's CDR3 is CSARDQGGGAHEQYF. CDR3 in DNA: TGCAGTGCTAGAGATCAGGGCGGGGGGGCACACGAGCAGTACTTC.

This clone has a handful of counts. CDR3 sequence: CASSPYSVGDEQYF. In DNA, the CDR3 is TGTGCCAGCAGTCCGTATTCAGTGGGGGACGAGCAGTACTTC. The chain links TRBV12-3 or TRBV12-4 to TRBJ2-7, with D perhaps TRBD1 or TRBD2 (5 bases each). V was clipped by 5 bases and J by 5 bases, with 16 bases between them. The CDR3 spans 14 residues.

This clone has a handful of counts. J is TRBJ2-7 and V is TRBV4-1, with TRBD1 matching 9 bases. This CDR3 region has 17 residues. Germline CDR1 reads MGHRA; CDR2 reads YSYEKL. V dropped 0 bases and J dropped 3; count of bases not matched to a gene: 9. The CDR3 nucleotides are TGCGCCAGCAGCCAAGAAGTATTAGGGACAGGGATCTACGAGCAGTACTTC. Translation gives CASSQEVLGTGIYEQYF.

This clone has at least ten counts. This chain uses TRBV3-1 with TRBJ2-7; TRBD2 is a possible D gene (6 bases). This CDR3 contains 15 residues. Germline CDR1 LGHDT, CDR2 YNNKEL (reference sequence). The V end lost 5 bases, the J end lost 3 bases, and 17 bases lay between the germline ends. The CDR3 bases are TGTGCCAGCAGCTTTCTCGGGAGAGGGGTCTACGAGCAGTACTTC. As protein: CASSFLGRGVYEQYF.